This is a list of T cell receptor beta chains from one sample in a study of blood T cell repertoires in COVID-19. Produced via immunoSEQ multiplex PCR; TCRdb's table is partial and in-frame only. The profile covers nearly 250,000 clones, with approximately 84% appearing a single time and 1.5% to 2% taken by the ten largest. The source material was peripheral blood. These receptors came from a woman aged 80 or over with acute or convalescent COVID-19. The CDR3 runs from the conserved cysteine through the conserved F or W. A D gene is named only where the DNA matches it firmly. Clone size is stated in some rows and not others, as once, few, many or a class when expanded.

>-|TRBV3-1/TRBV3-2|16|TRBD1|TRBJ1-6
CASSQDLIRGNSPLHF
TGTGCCAGCAGCCAAGATCTTATCAGGGGGAATTCACCCCTCCACTTT
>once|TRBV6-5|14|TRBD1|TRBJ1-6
CASSLQGVGSPLHF
TGTGCCAGCAGTTTACAGGGGGTTGGTTCACCCCTCCACTTT
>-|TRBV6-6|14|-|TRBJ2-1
CASSYPTLPNEQFF
TGTGCCAGCAGTTACCCGACTCTGCCCAATGAGCAGTTCTTC
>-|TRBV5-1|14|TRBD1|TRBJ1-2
CASSAGQGANGYTF
TGCGCCAGCAGCGCCGGACAGGGGGCAAATGGCTACACCTTC
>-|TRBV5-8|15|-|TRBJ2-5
CASSLRDIGQETQYF
TGTGCCAGCAGCCTAAGGGACATTGGCCAAGAGACCCAGTACTTC
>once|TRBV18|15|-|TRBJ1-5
CASSLGGHSNQPQHF
TGTGCCAGCTCACTTGGGGGACACAGCAATCAGCCCCAGCATTTT
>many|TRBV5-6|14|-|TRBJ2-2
CASSPDRGAGELFF
TGTGCCAGCAGCCCTGACAGAGGCGCCGGGGAGCTGTTTTTT
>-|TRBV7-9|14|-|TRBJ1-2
CASSLEPGTHGYTF
TGTGCCAGCAGCTTAGAGCCCGGGACTCATGGCTACACCTTC
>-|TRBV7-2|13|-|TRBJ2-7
CASSLPGSYEQYF
TGTGCCAGCAGCTTACCGGGTTCGTACGAGCAGTACTTC
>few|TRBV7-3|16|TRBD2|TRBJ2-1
CASSLTGTSSLNEQFF
TGTGCCAGCAGCTTAACAGGGACTAGCAGCCTAAATGAGCAGTTCTTC
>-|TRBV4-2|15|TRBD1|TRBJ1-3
CASRGTGPSGNTIYF
TGTGCCAGCAGAGGGACAGGCCCCTCTGGAAACACCATATATTTT
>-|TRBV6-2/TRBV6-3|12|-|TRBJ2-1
CASSGGINEQFF
TGTGCCAGCAGTGGCGGGATAAATGAGCAGTTCTTC
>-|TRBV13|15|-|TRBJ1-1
CASSLGQGRNTEAFF
TGTGCCAGCAGCTTAGGGCAGGGGAGGAACACTGAAGCTTTCTTT
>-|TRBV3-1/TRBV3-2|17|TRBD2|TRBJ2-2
CASRRWSGGSNTGELFF
TGTGCCTCACGGCGGTGGAGCGGGGGGTCGAACACCGGGGAGCTGTTTTTT
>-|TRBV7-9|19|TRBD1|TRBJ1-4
CASSLARGGGRATNEKLFF
TGTGCCAGCAGCTTAGCGCGCGGAGGGGGCAGAGCCACTAATGAAAAACTGTTTTTT
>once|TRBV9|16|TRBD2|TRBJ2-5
CASSVSSGAGKETQYF
TGTGCCAGCAGCGTAAGTTCAGGAGCGGGAAAAGAGACCCAGTACTTC
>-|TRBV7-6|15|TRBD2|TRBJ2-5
CASSIPGGLGETQYF
TGTGCCAGCAGTATACCGGGGGGGCTCGGGGAGACCCAGTACTTC
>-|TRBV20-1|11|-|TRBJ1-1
CSASRGTEAFF
TGCAGTGCTAGCCGAGGCACTGAAGCTTTCTTT
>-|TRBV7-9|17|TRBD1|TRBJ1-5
CASSADRDGGFHQPQHF
TGTGCCAGCAGCGCGGACAGGGATGGCGGGTTCCATCAGCCCCAGCATTTT
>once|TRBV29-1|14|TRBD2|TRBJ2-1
CSVTSGGFFNEQFF
TGCAGCGTGACTAGCGGGGGGTTTTTCAATGAGCAGTTCTTC
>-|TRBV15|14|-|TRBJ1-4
CATSRDDIREKLFF
TGTGCCACCAGCAGAGATGACATTCGGGAAAAACTGTTTTTT
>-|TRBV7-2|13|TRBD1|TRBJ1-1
CASSDRVNAEAFF
TGTGCCAGCAGTGACAGGGTCAACGCTGAAGCTTTCTTT
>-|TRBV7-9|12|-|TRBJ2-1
CASSPPGNEQFF
TGTGCCAGCAGCCCCCCGGGCAATGAGCAGTTCTTC
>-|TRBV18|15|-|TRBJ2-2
CASSPGLENTGELFF
TGTGCCAGCTCACCGGGGCTAGAGAACACCGGGGAGCTGTTTTTT
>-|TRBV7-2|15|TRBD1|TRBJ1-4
CASSLYRGVGEKLFF
TGTGCCAGCAGCTTATACAGGGGAGTTGGTGAAAAACTGTTTTTT
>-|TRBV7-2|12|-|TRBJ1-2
CASSSGTWGYTF
TGTGCCAGCAGCTCCGGGACATGGGGCTACACCTTC
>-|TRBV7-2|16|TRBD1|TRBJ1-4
CASSAYRGTTNEKLFF
TGTGCCAGCAGCGCCTACAGGGGAACTACTAATGAAAAACTGTTTTTT